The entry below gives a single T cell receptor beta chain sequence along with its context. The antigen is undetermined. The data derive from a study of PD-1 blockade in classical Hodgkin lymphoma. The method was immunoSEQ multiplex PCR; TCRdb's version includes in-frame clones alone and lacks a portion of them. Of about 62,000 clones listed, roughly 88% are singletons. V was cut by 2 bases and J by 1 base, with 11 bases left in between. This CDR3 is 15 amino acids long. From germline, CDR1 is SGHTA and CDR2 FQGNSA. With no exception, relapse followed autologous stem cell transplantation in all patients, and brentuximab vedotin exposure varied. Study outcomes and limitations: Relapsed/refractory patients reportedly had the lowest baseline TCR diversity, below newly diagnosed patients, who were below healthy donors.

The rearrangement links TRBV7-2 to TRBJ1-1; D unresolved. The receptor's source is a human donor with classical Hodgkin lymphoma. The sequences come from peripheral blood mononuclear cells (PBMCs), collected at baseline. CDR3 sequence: CASSLRGDTNTEAFF. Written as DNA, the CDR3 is TGTGCCAGCAGCTTACGTGGGGATACGAACACTGAAGCTTTCTTT.